This TCR beta chain was identified during a study of graft-versus-host responses after intestinal transplantation. On this clone itself: The antigen is undetermined.

Assay: immunoSEQ multiplex PCR; the TCRdb copy retains only in-frame clones and omits some. The data contain approximately 90,000 clones, 88% of them singletons. The CDR3 extends over 11 amino acids. The germline V gene has CDR1 SGHRS and CDR2 YFSETQ. V was shortened by 6 bases and J by 1 base, with 4 bases between the two germline ends. Sequenced material: unstimulated CD4+ T cells sorted from spleen or lymph node cells, taken before transplant. The rearrangement links TRBV5-1 to TRBJ1-1; no reliable D call. This TCR was recovered from a human donor who was the organ donor for an intestinal transplant. The CDR3 reads CASKQNTEAFF. CDR3 bases: TGCGCCAGCAAACAGAACACTGAAGCTTTCTTT.